The clone carrying this TCR beta chain has at least ten counts. The antigen remains undetermined. The germline CDR1 and CDR2 sequences are LGHNA and YSLEER. CDR3 length: 18 residues. Trimming took 1 base from V and 0 from J, leaving 13 bases between them. This sample is part of a study of human T cells and chemical hapten exposure. Overall study findings and caveats: Patch test scores rose with PT1 expanded TCR counts, a positive correlation.

Time point defined: patch test 3, about 24 weeks after DPC sensitization. As to treatment: therapeutic diphenylcyclopropenone sensitization with weekly scalp DPC. Each CDR3 protein is one row after TCRdb ran MiXCR on the RACE reads. The table records about 64,000 distinct CDR3 sequences, approximately 10% of them present only once. The sample was whole blood, taken in connection with sensitization to the hapten diphenylcyclopropenone (DPC). This chain joins TRBV4-3 and TRBJ2-6, with a tentative D call TRBD2 (5 bases). This sequence was found in a woman aged 30 to 39 with alopecia areata. Some clones in this sample may be carry-over from other donors' samples. The CDR3 bases are TGCGCCAGCAGCCAAGTAAGCGGCGTCAGCTCTGGGGCCAACGTCCTGACTTTC. It is translated as CASSQVSGVSSGANVLTF.